This TCR beta chain is from a study of human T cells and chemical hapten exposure. Looking at the study overall: The upper back received 0.01% DPC by patch testing, with results read at 6 days.

Individual cDNA molecules had unique molecular identifiers attached to them by the library. Using its own MiXCR run on the RACE reads, TCRdb lists one record per CDR3 protein. The data show about 81,000 distinct CDR3 sequences, under 9% seen once. The CDR3 has 13 residues. Trimming removed 6 bases from V and 8 bases from J, with 16 bases in between. General study points: TCRs whose frequency exceeded 1 in 1000 remained the same following DPC sensitization.

Sample time point: patch test 1, 2 weeks after DPC sensitization. Noted treatment: therapeutic diphenylcyclopropenone sensitization with weekly scalp DPC. In regard to this clonotype: Its antigen is not identified.

The chain couples TRBV12-3 or TRBV12-4 to TRBJ1-2; possibly TRBD1 for D (5 bases). This receptor was identified in a woman younger than 45 with alopecia areata. Some clones in this sample may be carry-over from other donors' samples. The sample was whole blood, taken in connection with sensitization to the hapten diphenylcyclopropenone (DPC). CDR3 residues: CASSWDPPGGYTF. The DNA of the CDR3 is TGTGCCAGCAGCTGGGACCCACCGGGCGGCTACACCTTC.